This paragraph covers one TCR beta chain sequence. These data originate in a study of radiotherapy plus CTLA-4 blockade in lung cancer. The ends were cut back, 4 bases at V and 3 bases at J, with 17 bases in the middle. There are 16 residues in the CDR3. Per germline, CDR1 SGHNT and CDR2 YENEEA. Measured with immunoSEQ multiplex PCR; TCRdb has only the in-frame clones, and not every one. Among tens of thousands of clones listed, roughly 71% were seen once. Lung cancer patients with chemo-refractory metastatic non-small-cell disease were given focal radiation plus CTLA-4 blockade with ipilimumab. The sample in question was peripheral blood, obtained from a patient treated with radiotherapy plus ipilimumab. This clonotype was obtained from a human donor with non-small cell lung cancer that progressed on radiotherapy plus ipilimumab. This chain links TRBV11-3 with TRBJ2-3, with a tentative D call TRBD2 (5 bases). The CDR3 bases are TGTGCCAGCAGCTCATCCGGGGATACCAGGACAGATACGCAGTATTTT. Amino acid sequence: CASSSSGDTRTDTQYF.